The 30 T cell receptor beta chains listed next were all sequenced from one sample in a study of blood T cell repertoires in COVID-19. Produced via immunoSEQ multiplex PCR; TCRdb's table is partial and in-frame only. The sample comprises some 80,000 clones, about four fifths of which are singletons, and 12% rests with the top ten. The sample taken for sequencing was peripheral blood. The receptors here all came from a woman between 40 and 50 years old with active or convalescent COVID-19.

V gene TRBV30 combines with J gene TRBJ1-6; a possible D gene is TRBD1 (5 bases). The CDR3 has 18 amino acids. From germline, CDR1 is GTSNPN and CDR2 SVGIG (reference sequence). V lost 2 bases and J lost 10, with 27 bases in between. CDR3 DNA: TGTGCCTGGAGTCTACAAAAATGGGGGGGTCGGAAGTTATCACCCCTCCACTTT. It yields the protein CAWSLQKWGGRKLSPLHF.

This clone has only a few counts. V and J are TRBV7-2 and TRBJ1-6; maybe TRBD1 (6 bases). V was trimmed by 4 bases and J by 0 bases, leaving 10 bases between them. Per germline, CDR1 SGHTA and CDR2 FQGNSA. The CDR3 runs 16 residues. CDR3 residues: CASSWGHSSYNSPLHF. CDR3 bases: TGTGCCAGCAGCTGGGGACACAGCTCCTATAATTCACCCCTCCACTTT.

The chain links TRBV4-3 to TRBJ1-1; 9 bases agree with TRBD1. V lost 2 bases and J lost 5; bases outside the gene matches: 3. From germline, CDR1 is LGHNA and CDR2 YSLEER. The CDR3 has 14 residues. The CDR3: CASSQTGGRTEAFF. The DNA of the CDR3 is TGCGCCAGCAGCCAAACAGGGGGCAGAACTGAAGCTTTCTTT.

The chain has TRBV7-9 and TRBJ2-5; TRBD2 aligns across 7 bases. There are 15 residues in the CDR3. Germline V gene data show CDR1 as SEHNR and CDR2 as FQNEAQ (reference sequence). The trim removed 1 base at V and 5 bases at J, leaving 7 bases unmatched. The CDR3 DNA reads TGTGCCAGCAGCTTAGATCTAGCGGCAGGGGAGACCCAGTACTTC. This sequence encodes CASSLDLAAGETQYF.

The rearrangement uses TRBV29-1 and TRBJ2-7; 10 bases map to TRBD1. Germline V gene lookup returns CDR1 SQVTM and CDR2 ANQGSEA. J was trimmed by 3 bases and V by 7 bases; bases with no gene match: 3. This CDR3 is built from 12 residues. CDR3 loop: CSAGTGDYEQYF. The DNA for the CDR3 is TGCAGCGCCGGGACAGGGGACTACGAGCAGTACTTC.

The chain is built from TRBV7-9 and TRBJ2-7, with D possibly being TRBD1 (5 bases). The germline CDR1 and CDR2 sequences are SEHNR and FQNEAQ (reference sequence). The CDR3 loop spans 12 amino acids. V was shortened by 5 bases and J by 4 bases, with 9 bases between the two germline ends. CDR3 in amino acids: CASSIQGYEQYF. Here the CDR3 DNA reads TGTGCCAGCAGCATCCAGGGTTACGAGCAGTACTTC.

J is TRBJ2-4 and V is TRBV6-2 or TRBV6-3; tentatively, D is TRBD1 (5 bases). The CDR3 is made up of 16 amino acids. V shed 0 bases and J shed 0 bases, with 9 bases lying between them. Germline V gives CDR1 MNHEY, CDR2 SVGEGT. CDR3 loop: CASSYSPQGAKNIQYF. The CDR3 DNA reads TGTGCCAGCAGTTACTCCCCCCAGGGAGCCAAAAACATTCAGTACTTC.

This rearrangement joins TRBV5-1 to TRBJ1-2; 8 nucleotides agree with TRBD1. With V trimmed by 0 bases and J by 6 bases, 1 base remained unmatched. Germline V gene data show CDR1 as SGHRS and CDR2 as YFSETQ. This CDR3 contains 13 residues. In nucleotides, the CDR3 is TGCGCCAGCAGCTTGGCAGGGGGCCATGGCTACACCTTC. Its protein product is CASSLAGGHGYTF.

This rearrangement joins TRBV7-9 to TRBJ2-5; D not certain. V dropped 5 bases and J dropped 2 bases, with 3 bases sitting between them. The CDR3 runs to 11 residues. Germline assignment: CDR1 SEHNR and CDR2 FQNEAQ (reference sequence). The CDR3 DNA reads TGTGCCAGCAGCCGTCAAGAGACCCAGTACTTC. Translated: CASSRQETQYF.

The chain combines TRBV10-3 with TRBJ2-7, with a tentative D call TRBD2 (7 bases). Trimming shortened V by 6 bases and J by 3 bases, and 18 bases separated the two germline ends. The CDR3 spans 15 residues. Looked up from germline, CDR1 is ENHRY and CDR2 is SYGVKD. The chain's CDR3 is CAISDKQGGNYEQYF. The DNA of the CDR3 is TGTGCCATCAGCGATAAACAGGGAGGGAACTACGAGCAGTACTTC.

The chain uses TRBV7-2 and TRBJ2-3, with 7 bases identical to TRBD2. CDR1 and CDR2 from the germline V gene are SGHTA and FQGNSA. This CDR3 has 16 residues. Unmatched junction bases numbered 10, after V lost 1 base and J lost 6 bases. The CDR3 protein is CASSLGLVGGSDTQYF. CDR3 nucleotide sequence: TGTGCCAGCAGCTTAGGTCTCGTCGGGGGGTCGGATACGCAGTATTTT. Full variable domain (missing parts from reference TRBV7-2 and TRBJ2-3): GAGVSQSPSNKVTEKGKDVELRCDPISGHTALYWYRQSLGQGLEFLIYFQGNSAPDKSGLPSDRFSAERTGGSVSTLTIQRTQQEDSAVYLCASSLGLVGGSDTQYFGPGTRLTVL.

The table lists this clone with a few counts. The chain has TRBV18 and TRBJ2-2; D is uncertain. V gave up 8 bases and J gave up 4 bases, with 5 bases separating them. The germline gives CDR1 KGHSH, CDR2 LQKENI. This CDR3 region has 11 residues. The chain's CDR3 is CASASTGELFF. The CDR3 DNA reads as TGTGCCAGCGCGAGCACCGGGGAGCTGTTTTTT.

The V and J genes are TRBV24-1 and TRBJ2-1; D possibly corresponds to TRBD2 (6 bases). V lost 5 bases and J 3 bases, leaving 16 bases between the germline ends. Germline CDR1 KGHDR, CDR2 SFDVKD. The CDR3 contains 16 residues. The CDR3, as DNA: TGTGCCACCAGTGGCGCGGGGTCAACTGGCTACAATGAGCAGTTCTTC. This translates into CATSGAGSTGYNEQFF.

The chain recombines TRBV7-9 with TRBJ2-3; 8 bases are shared with TRBD2. CDR3 length: 14 amino acids. In germline, CDR1 is SEHNR, CDR2 FQNEAQ (reference sequence). Trimming removed 5 bases from V and 5 bases from J; junction bases left unmatched: 6. The CDR3: CASSLGLVVDTQYF. In nucleotides, the CDR3 is TGTGCCAGCAGCCTGGGACTAGTGGTAGATACGCAGTATTTT. Full variable domain (remainder filled in from reference TRBV7-9 and TRBJ2-3): DTGVSQNPRHKITKRGQNVTFRCDPISEHNRLYWYRQTLGQGPEFLTYFQNEAQLEKSRLLSDRFSAERPKGSFSTLEIQRTEQGDSAMYLCASSLGLVVDTQYFGPGTRLTVL.

The chain recombines TRBV28 with TRBJ1-4; possible D gene TRBD1, 6 bases. In germline, CDR1 is MDHEN, CDR2 SYDVKM. V lost 4 bases to trimming and J lost 6 bases, with 12 bases between them. The CDR3 is 14 amino acids. CDR3: CASSSSPGDEKLFF. The CDR3 coding sequence is TGTGCCAGCAGTTCCTCCCCAGGGGATGAAAAACTGTTTTTT.

The chain couples TRBV24-1 to TRBJ2-1; a possible D gene is TRBD1 (5 bases). The CDR3 covers 15 residues. The germline CDR1 and CDR2 sequences are KGHDR and SFDVKD. The V end was cut by 3 bases, the J end by 5 bases, with 13 bases between. The CDR3 region is CATSDGAALDNEQFF. The CDR3 coding sequence is TGTGCCACCAGTGATGGGGCAGCATTGGACAATGAGCAGTTCTTC.

The V and J genes are TRBV28 and TRBJ2-1, with 8 bases that match TRBD2. V was pared by 4 bases and J by 8 bases, with 13 bases of the junction left unmatched. This CDR3 is 16 amino acids long. The germline gives CDR1 MDHEN, CDR2 SYDVKM. This CDR3 reads CASSSATSGAPYEQFF. The CDR3, as DNA: TGTGCCAGCAGTTCCGCAACTAGCGGAGCCCCCTATGAGCAGTTCTTC.

This chain links TRBV5-1 with TRBJ1-4, with no clear D. The V end lost 0 bases, the J end lost 0 bases, and 9 bases lay between the germline ends. This CDR3 has 16 amino acids. Germline V gene data show CDR1 as SGHRS and CDR2 as YFSETQ. CDR3 region: CASSLAGGTTNEKLFF. Here the CDR3 DNA reads TGCGCCAGCAGCTTGGCCGGAGGGACAACTAATGAAAAACTGTTTTTT. The entire variable domain, with the rest obtained from reference TRBV5-1 and TRBJ1-4, is as follows: KAGVTQTPRYLIKTRGQQVTLSCSPISGHRSVSWYQQTPGQGLQFLFEYFSETQRNKGNFPGRFSGRQFSNSRSEMNVSTLELGDSALYLCASSLAGGTTNEKLFFGSGTQLSVL.

The rearrangement joins TRBV27 to TRBJ2-5; a weak D match, TRBD2 (6 bases). This CDR3 is built from 14 residues. Germline V gene data show CDR1 as MNHEY and CDR2 as SMNVEV (reference sequence). The V end lost 3 bases, the J end lost 0 bases, and 8 bases lay between the germline ends. Here the CDR3 DNA reads TGTGCCAGCAGTTTTGCGGGGTACCAAGAGACCCAGTACTTC. Amino acids: CASSFAGYQETQYF.

The chain recombines TRBV19 with TRBJ1-5; weak D call: TRBD1 (5 bases). CDR3 size: 16 residues. Germline V gene lookup returns CDR1 LNHDA and CDR2 SQIVND (reference sequence). V was clipped by 4 bases and J by 4 bases, with 17 bases between them. The DNA of the CDR3 is TGTGCCAGTAGTAATATTCAGGGTCGGGGGAATCAGCCCCAGCATTTT. Translated, it gives CASSNIQGRGNQPQHF.

This clone has a handful of counts. The rearrangement joins TRBV18 to TRBJ1-5, with TRBD1 matching over 8 bases. The length of the CDR3 is 15 residues. Trimming removed 6 bases from V and 9 bases from J; junction bases left unmatched: 13. Germline CDR1 reads KGHSH; CDR2 reads LQKENI. CDR3 sequence reads: CASSPAETGALPQHF. The CDR3 nucleotides read TGTGCCAGCTCCCCGGCCGAGACAGGGGCTCTGCCCCAGCATTTT.

V gene TRBV28 combines with J gene TRBJ1-1; TRBD1 matches 7 bases. J gave up 0 bases and V 8 bases, and 6 bases lay outside the gene matches. CDR3 length equals 14 residues. Per the germline V gene, CDR1 is MDHEN and CDR2 is SYDVKM. For the CDR3, the DNA is TGTGCCAGCGGGACAGTTCCTATGAACACTGAAGCTTTCTTT. Protein product: CASGTVPMNTEAFF.

V and J are TRBV5-1 and TRBJ1-1; D unresolved. The germline V and J ends were trimmed by 0 bases and 1 base, with 10 bases remaining between them. The CDR3 has 15 amino acids. The germline gives CDR1 SGHRS, CDR2 YFSETQ. CDR3 DNA sequence: TGCGCCAGCAGCTTGGCCCCAGGATCGAACACTGAAGCTTTCTTT. Residues: CASSLAPGSNTEAFF.

This rearrangement joins TRBV6-2 or TRBV6-3 to TRBJ1-1; 8 bases agree with TRBD1. The length of the CDR3 is 16 residues. Per germline, CDR1 MNHEY and CDR2 SVGEGT. J gave up 4 bases and V 0 bases, and 7 bases lay outside the gene matches. Written as DNA, the CDR3 is TGTGCCAGCAGTTACTCGAGCCAGGGGGCGGTCACTGAAGCTTTCTTT. It is translated as CASSYSSQGAVTEAFF.

V gene TRBV7-8 combines with J gene TRBJ2-7; 7 bases agree with TRBD2. The junction had 3 bases not matched to a gene; V was cut back by 0 bases and J by 7 bases. Germline V lookup: CDR1 SGHVS, CDR2 FQNEAQ. The CDR3 is 13 residues long. The CDR3 coding sequence is TGTGCCAGCAGCTTAGCGCAGGGAGGGGAGCAGTACTTC. Translation gives CASSLAQGGEQYF.

The V and J genes are TRBV28 and TRBJ1-2; a weak D match, TRBD1 (5 bases). The CDR3 sequence is 13 residues long. Germline-derived CDR1 and CDR2 are MDHEN and SYDVKM. V gave up 2 bases and J gave up 4 bases, with 8 bases separating them. CDR3: CASSLGGTYGYTF. Here the CDR3 DNA reads TGTGCCAGCAGTTTAGGGGGGACCTATGGCTACACCTTC.

The chain couples TRBV28 to TRBJ2-5, with D perhaps matching TRBD2 (6 bases). V was shortened by 5 bases and J by 5 bases, with 15 bases between the two germline ends. Germline values: CDR1 MDHEN, CDR2 SYDVKM. The CDR3 loop spans 14 amino acids. For the CDR3, the DNA is TGTGCCAGCAGTCCCGGGACTTTATTGGAGACCCAGTACTTC. It specifies CASSPGTLLETQYF. The variable domain in full, completed from reference TRBV28 and TRBJ2-5, reads DVKVTQSSRYLVKRTGEKVFLECVQDMDHENMFWYRQDPGLGLRLIYFSYDVKMKEKGDIPEGYSVSREKKERFSLILESASTNQTSMYLCASSPGTLLETQYFGPGTRLLVL.

This clone was detected only once. The V and J genes are TRBV7-2 and TRBJ2-1; D remains unclear. V lost 1 base and J 1 base, leaving 11 bases between the germline ends. This CDR3 contains 16 residues. Germline-derived CDR1 and CDR2 are SGHTA and FQGNSA. Here the CDR3 reads CASSLEGARSYNEQFF. In DNA form, the CDR3 reads TGTGCCAGCAGCTTAGAAGGCGCTAGATCCTACAATGAGCAGTTCTTC.

The chain employs TRBV2 and TRBJ2-5; D is ambiguous. V lost 5 bases and J 5 bases, leaving 6 bases between the germline ends. The CDR3 runs to 11 residues. CDR1 and CDR2 from the germline V gene are SNHLY and FYNNEI. The CDR3 is CASSLSETQYF. The CDR3, as DNA: TGTGCCAGCAGTCTTAGCGAGACCCAGTACTTC.

This chain uses TRBV11-2 with TRBJ2-7; a weak D match, TRBD1 (6 bases). CDR3 length: 14 residues. Per the germline V gene, CDR1 is SGHAT and CDR2 is FQNNGV. Trimming removed 5 bases from V and 0 bases from J, with 11 bases in between. The DNA of the CDR3 is TGTGCCAGCAGCCCAAACAGGGACTCCTACGAGCAGTACTTC. It translates to CASSPNRDSYEQYF.